Listed below are T cell receptor beta chains from one sample, sequenced in a study of breast tumors, draining lymph nodes, adjacent tissues. TCRdb recomputed calls from the multiplex PCR reads with MiXCR, one row per CDR3 protein. This repertoire shows some 140,000 distinct CDR3 sequences, around 22% found once; its top ten account for roughly 2.6%. Sequencing was carried out using axillary lymph node tissue. These receptors were collected from a female donor with breast cancer. Some clones in this sample may be carry-over from other donors' samples. Each CDR3 is given without its conserved first and last residue. The order of the fields is V gene, CDR3 length, CDR3 protein.

TRBV9	13	ASSADGTSGNEQF
TRBV6-5	12	ARALPGQDNEQF
TRBV15	16	ATRDLAGERRLTDTQY
TRBV10-3	11	AIMESGQETQY
TRBV3-1	11	ASSPSSGGTQY
TRBV11-3	10	ASSPRDDEQF
TRBV5-4	12	ASSSGTGDYEQY
TRBV28	12	ASSLSVGGQEQY
TRBV6-5	13	ASGRGTSGTGELF
TRBV6-2/TRBV6-3	10	ASRPRYNEQF
TRBV19	12	ASSIGGVQETQY
TRBV9	12	ASSVGPENTEAF
TRBV25-1	12	ASSEGGGVRGYT
TRBV18	14	ASSPPDRPRPEELF
TRBV12-3/TRBV12-4	13	ASSFVGTGRNEQF
TRBV6-2/TRBV6-3	12	ASCRAGVGETQY
TRBV19	15	ASRVRGTSGSQNEQF
TRBV5-6	10	ASSLQGRPQH
TRBV2	11	ASSDLAGYEQY
TRBV25-1	10	ASSDLSHEQF
TRBV4-2	13	ASSQDRVFNYGYT
TRBV6-1	15	ASTGGGQGKFSGGYT
TRBV9	14	ASSAGTGSSGNTIY
TRBV3-2	13	ASSQDRGRADTQY